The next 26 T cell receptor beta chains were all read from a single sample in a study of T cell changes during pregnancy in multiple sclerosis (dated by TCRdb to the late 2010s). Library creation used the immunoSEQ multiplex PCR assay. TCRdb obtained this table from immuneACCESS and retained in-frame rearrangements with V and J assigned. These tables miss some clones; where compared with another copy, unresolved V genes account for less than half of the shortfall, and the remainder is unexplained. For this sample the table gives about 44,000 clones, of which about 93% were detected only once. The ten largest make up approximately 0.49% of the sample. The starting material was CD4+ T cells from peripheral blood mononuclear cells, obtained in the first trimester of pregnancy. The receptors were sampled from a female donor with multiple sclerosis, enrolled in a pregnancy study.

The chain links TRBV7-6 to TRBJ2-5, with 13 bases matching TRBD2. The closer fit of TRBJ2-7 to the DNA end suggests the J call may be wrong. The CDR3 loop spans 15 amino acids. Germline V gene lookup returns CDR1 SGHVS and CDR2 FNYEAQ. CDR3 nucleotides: TGTGCCAGCAGCGCGGGACTAGCGGGGACCTACGAGCAGTACTTC. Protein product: CASSAGLAGTYEQYF.

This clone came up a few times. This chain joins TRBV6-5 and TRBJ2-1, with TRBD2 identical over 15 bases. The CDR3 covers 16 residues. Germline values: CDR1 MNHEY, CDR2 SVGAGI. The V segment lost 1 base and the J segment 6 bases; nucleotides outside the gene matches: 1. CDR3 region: CASSYWGLAGGNEQFF. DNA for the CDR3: TGTGCCAGCAGTTACTGGGGACTAGCGGGGGGCAATGAGCAGTTCTTC.

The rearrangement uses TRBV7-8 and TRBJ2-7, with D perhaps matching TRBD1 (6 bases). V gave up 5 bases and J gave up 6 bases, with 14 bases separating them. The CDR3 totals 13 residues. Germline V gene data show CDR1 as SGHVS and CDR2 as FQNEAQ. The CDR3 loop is CASSPRQAGEQYF. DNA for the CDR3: TGTGCCAGCAGCCCCAGACAGGCGGGCGAGCAGTACTTC.

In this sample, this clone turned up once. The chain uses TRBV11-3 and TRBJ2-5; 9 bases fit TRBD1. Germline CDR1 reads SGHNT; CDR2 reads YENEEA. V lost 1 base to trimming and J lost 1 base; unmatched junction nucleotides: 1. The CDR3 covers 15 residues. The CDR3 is CASSLGDRVQETQYF. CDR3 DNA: TGTGCCAGCAGCTTAGGGGACAGGGTCCAAGAGACCCAGTACTTC.

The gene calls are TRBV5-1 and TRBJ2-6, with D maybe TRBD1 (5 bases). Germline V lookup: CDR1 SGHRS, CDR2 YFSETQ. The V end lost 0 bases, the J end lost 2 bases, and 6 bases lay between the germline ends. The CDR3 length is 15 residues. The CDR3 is CASSLVRAGANVLTF. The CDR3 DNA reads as TGCGCCAGCAGCTTGGTCAGGGCTGGGGCCAACGTCCTGACTTTC.

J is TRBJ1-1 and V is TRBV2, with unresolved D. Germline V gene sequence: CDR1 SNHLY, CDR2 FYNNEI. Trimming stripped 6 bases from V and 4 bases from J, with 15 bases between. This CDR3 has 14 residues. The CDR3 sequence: CASSPFSGGTEAFF. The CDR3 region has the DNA TGTGCCAGCAGCCCTTTTTCGGGAGGCACTGAAGCTTTCTTT.

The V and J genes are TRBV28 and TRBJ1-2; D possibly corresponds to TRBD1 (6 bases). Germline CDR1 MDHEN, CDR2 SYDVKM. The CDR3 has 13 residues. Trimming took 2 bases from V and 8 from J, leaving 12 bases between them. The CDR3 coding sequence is TGTGCCAGCAGTTTACTGGGGGCTCTGGGCTACACCTTC. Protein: CASSLLGALGYTF.

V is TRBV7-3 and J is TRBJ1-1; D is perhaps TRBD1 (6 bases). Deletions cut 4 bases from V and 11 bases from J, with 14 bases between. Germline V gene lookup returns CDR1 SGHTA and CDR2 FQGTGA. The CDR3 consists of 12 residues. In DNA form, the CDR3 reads TGTGCCAGCAGCTCTTGGGACAAGCCCGCTTTCTTT. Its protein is CASSSWDKPAFF. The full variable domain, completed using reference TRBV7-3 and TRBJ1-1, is GAGVSQTPSNKVTEKGKYVELRCDPISGHTALYWYRQSLGQGPEFLIYFQGTGAADDSGLPNDRFFAVRPEGSVSTLKIQRTERGDSAVYLCASSSWDKPAFFGQGTRLTVV.

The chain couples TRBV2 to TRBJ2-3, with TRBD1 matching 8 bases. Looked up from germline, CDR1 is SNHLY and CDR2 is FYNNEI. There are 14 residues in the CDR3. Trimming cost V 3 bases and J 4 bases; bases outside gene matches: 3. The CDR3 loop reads CASSEDRVPDTQYF. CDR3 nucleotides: TGTGCCAGCAGTGAGGACAGGGTTCCAGATACGCAGTATTTT.

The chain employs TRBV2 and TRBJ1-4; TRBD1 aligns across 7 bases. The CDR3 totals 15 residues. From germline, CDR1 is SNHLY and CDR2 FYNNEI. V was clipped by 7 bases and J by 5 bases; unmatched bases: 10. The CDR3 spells CASTTGGTANEKLFF. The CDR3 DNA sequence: TGTGCCAGCACCACGGGAGGGACAGCGAATGAAAAACTGTTTTTT.

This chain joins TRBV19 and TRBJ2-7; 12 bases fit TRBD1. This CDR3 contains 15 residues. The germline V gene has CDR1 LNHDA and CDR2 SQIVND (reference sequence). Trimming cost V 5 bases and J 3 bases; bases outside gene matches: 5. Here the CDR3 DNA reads TGTGCCAGTAGTGGGGGGACAGGGGGCCGCTACGAGCAGTACTTC. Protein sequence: CASSGGTGGRYEQYF.

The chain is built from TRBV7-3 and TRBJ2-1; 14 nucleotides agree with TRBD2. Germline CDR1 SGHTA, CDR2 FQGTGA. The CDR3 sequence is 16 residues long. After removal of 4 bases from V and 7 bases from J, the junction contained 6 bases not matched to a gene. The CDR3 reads CASSSRLAGGRNEQFF. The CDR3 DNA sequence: TGTGCCAGCAGCTCCCGACTAGCGGGGGGGCGTAATGAGCAGTTCTTC.

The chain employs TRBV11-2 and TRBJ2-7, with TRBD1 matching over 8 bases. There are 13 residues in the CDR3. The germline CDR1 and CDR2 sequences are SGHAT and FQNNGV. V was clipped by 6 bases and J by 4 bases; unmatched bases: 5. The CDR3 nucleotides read TGTGCCAGCAGACAAACAGGGGGGTACGAGCAGTACTTC. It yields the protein CASRQTGGYEQYF. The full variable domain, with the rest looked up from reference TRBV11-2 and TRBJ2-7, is EAGVAQSPRYKIIEKRQSVAFWCNPISGHATLYWYQQILGQGPKLLIQFQNNGVVDDSQLPKDRFSAERLKGVDSTLKIQPAKLEDSAVYLCASRQTGGYEQYFGPGTRLTVT.

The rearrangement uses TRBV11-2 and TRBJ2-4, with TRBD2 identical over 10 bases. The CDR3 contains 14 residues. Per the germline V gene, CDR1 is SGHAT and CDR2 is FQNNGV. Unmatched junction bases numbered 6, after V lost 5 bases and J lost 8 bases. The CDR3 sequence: CASSPAGGRYIQYF. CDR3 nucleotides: TGTGCCAGCAGCCCAGCGGGGGGGCGGTACATTCAGTACTTC. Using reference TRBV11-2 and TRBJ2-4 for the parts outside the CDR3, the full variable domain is EAGVAQSPRYKIIEKRQSVAFWCNPISGHATLYWYQQILGQGPKLLIQFQNNGVVDDSQLPKDRFSAERLKGVDSTLKIQPAKLEDSAVYLCASSPAGGRYIQYFGAGTRLSVL.

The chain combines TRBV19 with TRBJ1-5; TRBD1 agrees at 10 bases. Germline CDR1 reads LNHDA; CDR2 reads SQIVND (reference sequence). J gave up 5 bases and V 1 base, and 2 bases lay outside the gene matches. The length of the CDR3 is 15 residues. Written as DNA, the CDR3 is TGTGCCAGTAGTATAGTCGGACAGGGGGATCAGCCCCAGCATTTT. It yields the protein CASSIVGQGDQPQHF.

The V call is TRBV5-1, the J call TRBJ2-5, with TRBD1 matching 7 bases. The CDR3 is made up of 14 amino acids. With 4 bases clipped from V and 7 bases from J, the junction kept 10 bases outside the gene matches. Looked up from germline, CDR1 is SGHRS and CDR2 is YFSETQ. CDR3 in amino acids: CASSASGTVGTQYF. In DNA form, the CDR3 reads TGCGCCAGCAGCGCATCCGGGACAGTAGGGACCCAGTACTTC.

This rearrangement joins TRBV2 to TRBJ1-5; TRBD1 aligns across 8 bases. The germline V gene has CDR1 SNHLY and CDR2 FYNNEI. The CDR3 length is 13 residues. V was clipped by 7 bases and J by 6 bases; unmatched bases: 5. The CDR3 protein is CASNQGAGQPQHF. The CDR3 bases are TGTGCCAGCAACCAGGGGGCGGGTCAGCCCCAGCATTTT.

DNA of the CDR3: TGTGCCAGCAGCCAGTTACTGGTTGGGAACACTGAAGCTTTCTTT. Amino acids: CASSQLLVGNTEAFF. V and J are TRBV4-2 and TRBJ1-1, with D hard to call. Germline CDR1 is LGHNA and CDR2 is YNFKEQ. V was shortened by 3 bases and J by 1 base, with 12 bases between the two germline ends. This CDR3 spans 15 amino acids.

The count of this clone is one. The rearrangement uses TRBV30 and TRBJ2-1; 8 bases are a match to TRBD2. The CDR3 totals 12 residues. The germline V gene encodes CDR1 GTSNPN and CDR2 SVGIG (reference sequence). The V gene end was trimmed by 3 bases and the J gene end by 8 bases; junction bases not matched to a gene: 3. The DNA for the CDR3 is TGTGCCTGGAGCCGGGGGGGCGATGAGCAGTTCTTC. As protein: CAWSRGGDEQFF.

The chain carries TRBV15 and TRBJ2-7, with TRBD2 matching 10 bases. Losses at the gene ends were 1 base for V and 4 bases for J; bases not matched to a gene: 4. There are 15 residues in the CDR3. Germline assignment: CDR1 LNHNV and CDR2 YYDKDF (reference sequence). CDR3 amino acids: CATSRGAGGQYEQYF. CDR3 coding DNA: TGTGCCACCAGCAGAGGAGCGGGGGGGCAATACGAGCAGTACTTC.

The CDR3 DNA reads as TGTGCCAGCAGTTTATCCCAGAGCACAGATACGCAGTATTTT. Translation: CASSLSQSTDTQYF. This rearrangement joins TRBV27 to TRBJ2-3; no definite D call. In germline, CDR1 is MNHEY, CDR2 SMNVEV (reference sequence). The CDR3 is 14 residues long. Trimming pared 0 bases from V and 0 bases from J, leaving 4 bases between.

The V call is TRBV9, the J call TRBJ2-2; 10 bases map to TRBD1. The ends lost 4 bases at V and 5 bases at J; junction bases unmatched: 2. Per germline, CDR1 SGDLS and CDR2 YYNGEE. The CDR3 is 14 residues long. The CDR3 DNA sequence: TGTGCCAGCAGCCCGGGACAGGGGACCGGGGAGCTGTTTTTT. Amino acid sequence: CASSPGQGTGELFF.

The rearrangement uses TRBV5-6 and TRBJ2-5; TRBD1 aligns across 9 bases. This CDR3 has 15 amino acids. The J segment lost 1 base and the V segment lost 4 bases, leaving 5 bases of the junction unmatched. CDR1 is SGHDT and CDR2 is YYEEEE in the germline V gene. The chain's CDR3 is CASSRGQGFQETQYF. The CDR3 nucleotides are TGTGCCAGCAGCAGGGGACAGGGCTTCCAAGAGACCCAGTACTTC. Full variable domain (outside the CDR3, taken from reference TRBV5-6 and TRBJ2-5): DAGVTQSPTHLIKTRGQQVTLRCSPKSGHDTVSWYQQALGQGPQFIFQYYEEEERQRGNFPDRFSGHQFPNYSSELNVNALLLGDSALYLCASSRGQGFQETQYFGPGTRLLVL.

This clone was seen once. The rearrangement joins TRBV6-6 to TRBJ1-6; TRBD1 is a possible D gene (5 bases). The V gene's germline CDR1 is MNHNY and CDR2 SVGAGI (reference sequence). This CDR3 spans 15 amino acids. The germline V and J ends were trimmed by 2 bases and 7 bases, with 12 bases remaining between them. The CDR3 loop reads CASSYQAGNNSPLHF. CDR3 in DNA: TGTGCCAGCAGTTACCAGGCAGGGAACAATTCACCCCTCCACTTT.

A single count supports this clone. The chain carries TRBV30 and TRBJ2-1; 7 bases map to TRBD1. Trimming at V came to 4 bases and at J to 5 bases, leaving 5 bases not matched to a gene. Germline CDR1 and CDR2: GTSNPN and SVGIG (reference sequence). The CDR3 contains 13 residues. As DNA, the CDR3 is TGTGCCTGGACCGGGACAGTTAACAATGAGCAGTTCTTC. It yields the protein CAWTGTVNNEQFF.

The CDR3 loop is CSVEEGSGRREKLFF. CDR3 DNA: TGCAGCGTTGAAGAGGGCAGTGGAAGGAGGGAAAAACTGTTTTTT. The rearrangement joins TRBV29-1 to TRBJ1-4; D is unclear. Germline CDR1 is SQVTM and CDR2 is ANQGSEA. CDR3 length equals 15 residues. Trimming stripped 0 bases from V and 8 bases from J, with 16 bases between.